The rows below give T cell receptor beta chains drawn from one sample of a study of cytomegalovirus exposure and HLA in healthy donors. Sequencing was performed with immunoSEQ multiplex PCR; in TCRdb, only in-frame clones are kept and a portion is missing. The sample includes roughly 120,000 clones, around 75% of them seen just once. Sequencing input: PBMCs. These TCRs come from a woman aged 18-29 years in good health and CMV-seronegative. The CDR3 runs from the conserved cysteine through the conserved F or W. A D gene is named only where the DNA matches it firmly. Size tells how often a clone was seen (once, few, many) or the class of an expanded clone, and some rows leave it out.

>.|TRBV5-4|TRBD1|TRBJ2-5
CASSPGTDPETQYF
TGTGCCAGCAGCCCCGGGACAGACCCAGAGACCCAGTACTTC
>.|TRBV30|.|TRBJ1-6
CAWSVARASPLHF
TGTGCCTGGAGTGTAGCGAGGGCTTCACCCCTCCACTTT
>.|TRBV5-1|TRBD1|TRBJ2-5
CASSRGQGARETQYF
TGCGCCAGCAGCCGAGGACAGGGGGCCCGAGAGACCCAGTACTTC
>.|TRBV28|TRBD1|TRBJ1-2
CASSPSDRGHGYTF
TGTGCCAGCAGTCCCTCGGACAGGGGGCATGGCTACACCTTC
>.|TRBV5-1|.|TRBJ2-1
CASSLQANEQFF
TGCGCCAGCAGCTTGCAGGCCAATGAGCAGTTCTTC
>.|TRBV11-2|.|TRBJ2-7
CASSSDGRNLYEQYF
TGTGCCAGCAGCTCCGACGGGAGAAACCTTTACGAGCAGTACTTC
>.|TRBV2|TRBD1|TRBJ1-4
CASLNRGLHEKLFF
TGTGCCAGCCTGAACAGGGGGCTCCATGAAAAACTGTTTTTT
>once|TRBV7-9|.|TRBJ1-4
CASSLLGGNEKLFF
TGTGCCAGCAGCTTACTGGGGGGGAATGAAAAACTGTTTTTT
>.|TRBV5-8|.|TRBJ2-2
CASSLRGGTSNTGELFF
TGTGCCAGCAGCTTGAGGGGCGGGACGAGTAACACCGGGGAGCTGTTTTTT
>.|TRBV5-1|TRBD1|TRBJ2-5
CASSSGTGTQETQYF
TGCGCCAGCAGCTCCGGGACAGGGACCCAAGAGACCCAGTACTTC
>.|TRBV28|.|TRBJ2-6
CASSPRSGANVLTF
TGTGCCAGCAGTCCGCGCTCTGGGGCCAACGTCCTGACTTTC
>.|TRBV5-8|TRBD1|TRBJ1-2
CASTFRGQGALDYGYTF
TGTGCCAGCACCTTTCGGGGGCAGGGGGCATTGGACTATGGCTACACCTTC
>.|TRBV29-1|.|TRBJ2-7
CSALLSLRPGAEQYF
TGCAGCGCCCTACTCTCACTTAGGCCGGGAGCCGAGCAGTACTTC
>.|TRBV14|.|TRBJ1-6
CASSQTLGGSPLHF
TGTGCCAGCAGCCAGACACTCGGTGGTTCACCCCTCCACTTT
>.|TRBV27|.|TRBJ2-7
CASSPSAGPSSYEQYF
TGTGCCAGCAGTCCCTCCGCGGGACCTTCTTCCTACGAGCAGTACTTC
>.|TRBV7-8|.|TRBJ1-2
CASSPPRRLAGYGYTF
TGTGCCAGCAGCCCGCCTAGGAGGTTGGCGGGCTATGGCTACACCTTC
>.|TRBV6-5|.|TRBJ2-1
CASSYFRSAGFNEQFF
TGTGCCAGCAGTTACTTCAGGTCCGCGGGTTTCAATGAGCAGTTCTTC
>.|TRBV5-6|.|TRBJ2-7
CASSFRQILNSYEQYF
TGTGCCAGCAGCTTCCGACAGATCTTGAACTCCTACGAGCAGTACTTC
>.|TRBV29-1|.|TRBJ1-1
CSVLGMNTEAFF
TGCAGCGTTCTCGGTATGAACACTGAAGCTTTCTTT
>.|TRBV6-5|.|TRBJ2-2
CASSYGGAPNTGELFF
TGTGCCAGCAGTTACGGCGGGGCCCCGAACACCGGGGAGCTGTTTTTT